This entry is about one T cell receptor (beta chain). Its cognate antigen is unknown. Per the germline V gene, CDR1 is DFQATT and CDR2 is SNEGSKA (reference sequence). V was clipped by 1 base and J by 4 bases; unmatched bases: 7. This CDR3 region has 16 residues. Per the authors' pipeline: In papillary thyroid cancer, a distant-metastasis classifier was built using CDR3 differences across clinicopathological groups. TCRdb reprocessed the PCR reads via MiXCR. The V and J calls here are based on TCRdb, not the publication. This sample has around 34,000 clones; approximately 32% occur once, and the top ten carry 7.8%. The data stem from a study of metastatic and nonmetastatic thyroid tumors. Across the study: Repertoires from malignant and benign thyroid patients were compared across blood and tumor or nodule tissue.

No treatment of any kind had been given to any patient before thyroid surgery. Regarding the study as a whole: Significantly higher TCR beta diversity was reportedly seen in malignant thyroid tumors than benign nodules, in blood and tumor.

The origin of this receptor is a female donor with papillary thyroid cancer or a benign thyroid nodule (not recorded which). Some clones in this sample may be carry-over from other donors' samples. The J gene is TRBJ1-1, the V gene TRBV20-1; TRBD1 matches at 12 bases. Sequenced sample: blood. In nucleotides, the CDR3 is TGCAGTGCTAGAGGGGTGGGACAGGGGGCAGCCACTGAAGCTTTCTTT. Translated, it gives CSARGVGQGAATEAFF.